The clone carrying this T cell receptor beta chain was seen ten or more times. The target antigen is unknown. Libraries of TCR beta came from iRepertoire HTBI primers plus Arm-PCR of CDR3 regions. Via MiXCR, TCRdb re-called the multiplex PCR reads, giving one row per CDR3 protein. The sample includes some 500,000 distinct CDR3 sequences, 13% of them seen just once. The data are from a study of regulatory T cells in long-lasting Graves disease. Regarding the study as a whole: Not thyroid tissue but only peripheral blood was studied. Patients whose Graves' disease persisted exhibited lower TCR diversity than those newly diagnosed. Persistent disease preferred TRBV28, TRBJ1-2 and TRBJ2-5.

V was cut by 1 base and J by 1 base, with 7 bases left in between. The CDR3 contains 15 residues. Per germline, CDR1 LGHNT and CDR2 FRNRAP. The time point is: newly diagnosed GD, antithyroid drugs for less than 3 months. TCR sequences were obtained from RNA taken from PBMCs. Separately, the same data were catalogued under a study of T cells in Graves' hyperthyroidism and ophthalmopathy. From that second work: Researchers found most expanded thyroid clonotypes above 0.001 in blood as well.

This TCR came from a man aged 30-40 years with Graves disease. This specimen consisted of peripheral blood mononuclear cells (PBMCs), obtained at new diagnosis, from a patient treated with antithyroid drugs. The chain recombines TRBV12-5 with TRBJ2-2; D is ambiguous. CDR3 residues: CASGLGRQNTGELFF. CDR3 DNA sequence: TGTGCTAGTGGTTTGGGGCGACAGAACACCGGGGAGCTGTTTTTT.